The T cell receptor (beta chain) described here comes from a study of Graves' ophthalmopathy and Graves' hyperthyroidism. On the study more broadly: Peripheral blood sampling preceded any treatment and occurred at initial diagnosis.

Clinicians diagnosed using symptoms, serum thyroxine, TRAb, thyroid ultrasound and orbital computed tomography. This clonotype was observed many times. The antigen is undetermined. Study-wide results and limits: At about 69% sensitivity and 72.22% specificity, the model predicted progression of the ophthalmopathy. The authors also found most expanded thyroid clonotypes above 0.001 frequency in blood.

RNA transcripts yielded amplified TCR beta CDR3 regions. First-round RT-PCR with HTBI primers preceded a second-round multiplex PCR. One entry per CDR3 protein results from TCRdb running MiXCR on the multiplex PCR reads. Among around 660,000 distinct CDR3 sequences listed, about two fifths were seen once. The CDR3 covers 14 residues. Per the germline V gene, CDR1 is SEHNR and CDR2 is FQNEAQ (reference sequence). V was clipped by 5 bases and J by 1 base, with 11 bases between them. Sequencing was carried out using peripheral blood. This clonotype originated in an adult man with Graves' ophthalmopathy. V gene TRBV7-9 combines with J gene TRBJ2-5; D not certain. In DNA, the CDR3 is TGTGCCAGCAGCCTATCTCGGCCCCAAGAGACCCAGTACTTC. Amino acid sequence: CASSLSRPQETQYF.